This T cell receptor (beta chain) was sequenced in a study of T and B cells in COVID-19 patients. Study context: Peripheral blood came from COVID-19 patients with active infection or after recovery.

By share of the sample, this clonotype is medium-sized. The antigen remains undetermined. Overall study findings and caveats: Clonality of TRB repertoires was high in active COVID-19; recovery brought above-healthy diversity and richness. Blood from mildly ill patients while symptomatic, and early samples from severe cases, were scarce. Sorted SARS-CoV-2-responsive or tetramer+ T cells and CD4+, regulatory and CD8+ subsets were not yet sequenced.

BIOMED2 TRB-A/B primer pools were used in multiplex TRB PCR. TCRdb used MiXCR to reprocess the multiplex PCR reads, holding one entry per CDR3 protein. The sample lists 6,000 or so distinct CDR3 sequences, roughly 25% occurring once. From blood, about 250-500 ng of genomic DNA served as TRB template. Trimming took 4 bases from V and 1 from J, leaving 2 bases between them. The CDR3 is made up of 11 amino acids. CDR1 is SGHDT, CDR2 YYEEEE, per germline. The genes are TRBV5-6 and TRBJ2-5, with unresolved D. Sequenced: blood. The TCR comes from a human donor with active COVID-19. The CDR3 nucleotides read TGTGCCAGCAGCCTCCAAGAGACCCAGTACTTC. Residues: CASSLQETQYF.